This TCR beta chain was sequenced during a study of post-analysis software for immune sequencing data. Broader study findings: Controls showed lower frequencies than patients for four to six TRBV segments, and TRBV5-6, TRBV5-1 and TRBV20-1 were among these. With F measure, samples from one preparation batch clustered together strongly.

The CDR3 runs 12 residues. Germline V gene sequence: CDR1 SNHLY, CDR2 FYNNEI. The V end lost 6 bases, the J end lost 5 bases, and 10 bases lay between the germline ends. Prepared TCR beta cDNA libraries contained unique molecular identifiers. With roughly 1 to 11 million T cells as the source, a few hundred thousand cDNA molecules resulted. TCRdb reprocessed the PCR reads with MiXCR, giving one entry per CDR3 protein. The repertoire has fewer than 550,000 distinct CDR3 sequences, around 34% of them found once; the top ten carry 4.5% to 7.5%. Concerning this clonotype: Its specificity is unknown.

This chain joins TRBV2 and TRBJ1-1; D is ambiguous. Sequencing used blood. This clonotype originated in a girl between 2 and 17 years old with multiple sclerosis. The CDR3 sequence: CASRGSRTEAFF. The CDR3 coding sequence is TGTGCCAGCAGGGGGTCGCGGACTGAAGCTTTCTTT.